These 18 T cell receptor beta chains were sequenced from one sample in a study of Tregs in tolerant kidney transplant recipients. Sequenced by immunoSEQ multiplex PCR; TCRdb stores in-frame clones only, minus some. Among 75,000 to 100,000 clones listed, more than 80% were seen once. The sequencing sample was made of CD8+ T cells from blood. The receptor set was obtained from a human donor in good health.

The chain recombines TRBV5-1 with TRBJ2-3, with 15 bases fitting TRBD2. Trimming cost V 2 bases and J 1 base; bases outside gene matches: 5. The V gene's germline CDR1 is SGHRS and CDR2 YFSETQ. This CDR3 spans 18 amino acids. The CDR3 spells CASSLGTSGGPRTDTQYF. As DNA, the CDR3 is TGCGCCAGCAGCTTAGGGACTAGCGGGGGGCCTCGCACAGATACGCAGTATTTT.

The chain employs TRBV6-5 and TRBJ2-7, with 7 nucleotides matching TRBD1. CDR1 and CDR2 (germline): MNHEY, SVGAGI. This CDR3 comprises 15 residues. V was pared by 2 bases and J by 1 base, with 5 bases of the junction left unmatched. The chain's CDR3 is CASSYGTAISYEQYF. In nucleotides, the CDR3 is TGTGCCAGCAGTTACGGGACAGCTATTTCCTACGAGCAGTACTTC.

This clone has more than one count but fewer than ten. This chain links TRBV10-1 with TRBJ1-1; D is undetermined. Germline CDR1 is WNHNN and CDR2 is SYGVQD (reference sequence). The germline V and J ends were trimmed by 2 bases and 4 bases, with 11 bases remaining between them. There are 14 residues in the CDR3. CDR3 DNA: TGCGCCAGCAGTGAGGGGCTGGATAGCACTGAAGCTTTCTTT. Its translation: CASSEGLDSTEAFF.

The J gene is TRBJ1-5, the V gene TRBV6-1, with D possibly matching TRBD1 (5 bases). The CDR3 runs 14 residues. Germline V gene sequence: CDR1 MNHNS, CDR2 SASEGT. V lost 7 bases to trimming and J lost 4 bases, with 14 bases between them. The CDR3: CASTDPWGNQPQHF. CDR3 DNA: TGTGCCAGCACCGACCCTTGGGGGAATCAGCCCCAGCATTTT.

The V and J genes are TRBV15 and TRBJ2-3; 11 bases agree with TRBD1. The CDR3 length is 15 residues. The V segment lost 4 bases and the J segment 6 bases; nucleotides outside the gene matches: 6. Germline V gene data show CDR1 as LNHNV and CDR2 as YYDKDF (reference sequence). The CDR3 protein is CATSIRTGGSDTQYF. The CDR3 DNA follows: TGTGCCACCAGCATTAGGACAGGGGGCTCGGATACGCAGTATTTT.

The J gene is TRBJ2-7, the V gene TRBV11-2; D unresolved. The CDR3 runs 12 residues. Germline CDR1 reads SGHAT; CDR2 reads FQNNGV. V lost 3 bases and J lost 6, with 9 bases in between. CDR3 DNA sequence: TGTGCCAGCAGCTTTTCTCCCGTCGAGCAGTACTTC. Its protein is CASSFSPVEQYF.

The chain links TRBV20-1 to TRBJ2-1; D possibly matches TRBD1 or TRBD2 (6 bases each). V dropped 6 bases and J dropped 9 bases, with 12 bases sitting between them. The CDR3 sequence is 11 residues long. The germline CDR1 and CDR2 sequences are DFQATT and SNEGSKA (reference sequence). CDR3 DNA: TGCAGTGCCGGAGGGGGAGGTGAGCAGTTCTTC. It is translated as CSAGGGGEQFF.

The chain links TRBV2 to TRBJ1-1; weak D call: TRBD1 (5 bases). The CDR3 has 13 residues. CDR1 is SNHLY and CDR2 is FYNNEI in the germline V gene. V was pared by 8 bases and J by 7 bases, with 17 bases between. CDR3 sequence: CASPGGPKSEAFF. The CDR3 region has the DNA TGTGCCAGCCCGGGGGGACCAAAAAGTGAAGCTTTCTTT.

V is TRBV7-9 and J is TRBJ2-5; TRBD1 matches at 12 bases. The trim removed 5 bases at V and 5 bases at J, leaving 9 bases unmatched. CDR1 and CDR2 (germline): SEHNR, FQNEAQ (reference sequence). There are 16 residues in the CDR3. The CDR3: CASSGAGTGGLETQYF. In DNA form, the CDR3 reads TGTGCCAGCAGCGGGGCCGGGACAGGGGGCTTGGAGACCCAGTACTTC.

This chain connects TRBV16 to TRBJ2-1; 14 bases map to TRBD2. CDR3 length: 16 amino acids. CDR1 is KGHSY and CDR2 is FQNENV in the germline V gene. The ends lost 3 bases at V and 10 bases at J; junction bases unmatched: 8. The CDR3 region is CASSQGLAGDNGEQFF. DNA of the CDR3: TGTGCCAGCAGCCAGGGACTAGCGGGAGACAACGGCGAGCAGTTCTTC.

This chain uses TRBV18 with TRBJ1-5; D is unclear. Germline CDR1 is KGHSH and CDR2 is LQKENI. Trimming pared 10 bases from V and 0 bases from J, leaving 7 bases between. The length of the CDR3 is 12 residues. CDR3 region: CATTDSNQPQHF. The DNA of the CDR3 is TGTGCCACGACGGATAGCAATCAGCCCCAGCATTTT. The whole variable domain, filled in from reference TRBV18 and TRBJ1-5, reads NAGVMQNPRHLVRRRGQEARLRCSPMKGHSHVYWYRQLPEEGLKFMVYLQKENIIDESGMPKERFSAEFPKEGPSILRIQQVVRGDSAAYFCATTDSNQPQHFGDGTRLSIL.

V and J are TRBV7-9 and TRBJ2-2; a weak D match, TRBD2 (5 bases). V lost 4 bases to trimming and J lost 7 bases, with 16 bases between them. CDR1 SEHNR and CDR2 FQNEAQ come from the germline V gene (reference sequence). The length of the CDR3 is 15 residues. In DNA form, the CDR3 reads TGTGCCAGCAGCTCCCGGACTTCTTTGGTCGGGGAGCTGTTTTTT. Protein sequence: CASSSRTSLVGELFF.

The CDR3 spells CASSSLSGDTNYGYTF. The CDR3 coding sequence is TGTGCCAGCAGCTCACTAAGCGGGGATACAAACTATGGCTACACCTTC. The gene calls are TRBV7-9 and TRBJ1-2; no firm D call. The germline V gene has CDR1 SEHNR and CDR2 FQNEAQ (reference sequence). The CDR3 extends over 16 amino acids. V gave up 4 bases and J gave up 2 bases, with 17 bases separating them.

This chain joins TRBV4-1 and TRBJ2-1, with 9 nucleotides matching TRBD1. CDR1 and CDR2 from the germline V gene are MGHRA and YSYEKL. V gave up 1 base and J gave up 4 bases; unmatched junction bases: 5. This CDR3 contains 16 residues. CDR3 coding DNA: TGCGCCAGCAGCCAAGTGCGGGACAGGGCTTACAATGAGCAGTTCTTC. It encodes CASSQVRDRAYNEQFF.

This chain connects TRBV18 to TRBJ2-7; 8 bases align to TRBD1. This CDR3 comprises 17 residues. The junction had 9 bases not matched to a gene; V was cut back by 1 base and J by 1 base. CDR1 and CDR2 from the germline V gene are KGHSH and LQKENI. The CDR3, as DNA: TGTGCCAGCTCACCACTATCACAGGGACAGGTATCCTACGAGCAGTACTTC. It translates to CASSPLSQGQVSYEQYF.

The J gene is TRBJ2-7, the V gene TRBV11-3, with 8 bases fitting TRBD1. The V gene end was trimmed by 6 bases and the J gene end by 1 base; junction bases not matched to a gene: 8. Germline V CDR1 and CDR2: SGHNT, YENEEA. The CDR3 length is 15 residues. The CDR3 nucleotides read TGTGCCAGCAGTCCGACAGGGGACCCATCCTACGAGCAGTACTTC. Protein sequence: CASSPTGDPSYEQYF.

The V and J genes are TRBV5-1 and TRBJ2-7, with a weak D call TRBD1 (5 bases). With 4 bases removed from V and 3 bases from J, the gap between germline ends came to 11 bases. Germline V lookup: CDR1 SGHRS, CDR2 YFSETQ. The CDR3 is 13 residues long. CDR3 residues: CASSDDSLYEQYF. The CDR3 coding sequence is TGCGCCAGCAGCGACGACAGCCTCTACGAGCAGTACTTC.

The DNA of the CDR3 is TGTGCCAGCAGGGGTCGAGGGGGGACTGAAGCTTTCTTT. This encodes CASRGRGGTEAFF. The rearrangement joins TRBV14 to TRBJ1-1; possible D gene TRBD1, 6 bases. V lost 6 bases to trimming and J lost 5 bases, with 13 bases between them. The CDR3 has 13 amino acids. From germline, CDR1 is SGHDN and CDR2 FVKESK.